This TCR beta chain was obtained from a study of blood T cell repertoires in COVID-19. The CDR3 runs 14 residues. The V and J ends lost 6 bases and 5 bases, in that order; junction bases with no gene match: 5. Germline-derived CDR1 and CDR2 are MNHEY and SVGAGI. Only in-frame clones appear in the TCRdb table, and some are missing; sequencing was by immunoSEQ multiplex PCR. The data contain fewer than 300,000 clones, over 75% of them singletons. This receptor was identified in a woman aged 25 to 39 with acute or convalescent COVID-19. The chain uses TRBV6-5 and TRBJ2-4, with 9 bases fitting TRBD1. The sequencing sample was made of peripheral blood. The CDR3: CASSRRTGENIQYF. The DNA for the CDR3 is TGTGCCAGCAGCAGGAGGACAGGGGAAAACATTCAGTACTTC.